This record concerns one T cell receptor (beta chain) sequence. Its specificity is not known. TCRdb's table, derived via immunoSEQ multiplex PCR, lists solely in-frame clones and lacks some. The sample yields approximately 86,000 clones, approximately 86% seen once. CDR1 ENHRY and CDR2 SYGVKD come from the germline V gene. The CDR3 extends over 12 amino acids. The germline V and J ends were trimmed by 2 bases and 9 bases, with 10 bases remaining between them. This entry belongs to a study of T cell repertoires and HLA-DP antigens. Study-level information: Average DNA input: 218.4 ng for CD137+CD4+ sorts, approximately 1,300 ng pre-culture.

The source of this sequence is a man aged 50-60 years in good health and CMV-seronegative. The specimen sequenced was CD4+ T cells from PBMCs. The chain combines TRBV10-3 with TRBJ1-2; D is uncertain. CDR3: CAISEGEERYTF. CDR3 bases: TGTGCCATCAGTGAGGGGGAGGAACGCTACACCTTC.